Below are 25 T cell receptor beta chains sequenced from a single sample in a study of Ad26.COV2.S vaccination and SARS-CoV-2 variants. Sample treatment: approximately 18 received Ad26.COV2.S at low or high dose, single or two shots; about 5 received placebo; per-sample allocation not given. Sampling was done on day 63 after the first vaccine or placebo injection. Clones were read by immunoSEQ multiplex PCR, and TCRdb kept only the in-frame ones, dropping some. The profile shows some 290,000 clones, around four fifths of them singletons. The specimen comprised peripheral blood, sampled in a trial of Ad26.COV2.S vaccine versus placebo. These receptors were taken from a person aged 18-60 years who received the Ad26.COV2.S COVID-19 vaccine or a placebo.

This rearrangement joins TRBV5-1 to TRBJ2-7; 10 bases are shared with TRBD2. Germline lookup yields CDR1 SGHRS and CDR2 YFSETQ. This CDR3 has 14 amino acids. The V segment lost 4 bases and the J segment 3 bases; nucleotides outside the gene matches: 4. CDR3 DNA sequence: TGCGCCAGCAGCGTTAGCGGGGGGAACTACGAGCAGTACTTC. Translation gives CASSVSGGNYEQYF. The full variable domain, its missing parts supplied by reference TRBV5-1 and TRBJ2-7, is KAGVTQTPRYLIKTRGQQVTLSCSPISGHRSVSWYQQTPGQGLQFLFEYFSETQRNKGNFPGRFSGRQFSNSRSEMNVSTLELGDSALYLCASSVSGGNYEQYFGPGTRLTVT.

This chain links TRBV5-6 with TRBJ2-5, with D unclear. Germline CDR1 reads SGHDT; CDR2 reads YYEEEE. The CDR3 has 15 residues. Trimming took off 3 bases at V and 4 bases at J, with 16 bases between the two ends. CDR3 DNA: TGTGCCAGCAGCTGGAGACTCGCGCTTCCAGAGACCCAGTACTTC. Translated, it gives CASSWRLALPETQYF. The whole variable domain, remainder taken from reference TRBV5-6 and TRBJ2-5, is DAGVTQSPTHLIKTRGQQVTLRCSPKSGHDTVSWYQQALGQGPQFIFQYYEEEERQRGNFPDRFSGHQFPNYSSELNVNALLLGDSALYLCASSWRLALPETQYFGPGTRLLVL.

The gene calls are TRBV28 and TRBJ2-3; unclear D gene. The CDR3 totals 15 residues. Germline values: CDR1 MDHEN, CDR2 SYDVKM. The V and J ends lost 6 bases and 0 bases respectively, with 13 bases between them. CDR3 bases: TGTGCCAGCAGCACCCGGACGGGTAGCACAGATACGCAGTATTTT. This sequence encodes CASSTRTGSTDTQYF.

This clone was observed a few times. The V call is TRBV12-3 or TRBV12-4, the J call TRBJ1-1; no definite D call. The ends were cut back, 2 bases at V and 3 bases at J, with 7 bases in the middle. CDR3 length: 13 amino acids. The DNA of the CDR3 is TGTGCCAGCAGTTTAAAGATGGACACTGAAGCTTTCTTT. Translation gives CASSLKMDTEAFF.

This chain connects TRBV3-1 (or the pseudogene TRBV3-2) to TRBJ2-6; unclear D gene. The CDR3 sequence is 15 residues long. Germline values: CDR1 LGHDT, CDR2 YNNKEL (reference sequence). V dropped 6 bases and J dropped 10 bases, with 19 bases sitting between them. This CDR3 is CASRSQVQSENVLTF. The CDR3 DNA reads as TGTGCCAGCAGATCCCAGGTCCAGTCTGAGAACGTCCTGACTTTC.

The CDR3: CASSLTMDTQYF. CDR3 sequence (DNA): TGTGCCAGCAGCCTTACAATGGATACGCAGTATTTT. The rearrangement links TRBV27 to TRBJ2-3; D remains unclear. CDR3 length: 12 amino acids. Trimming cost V 6 bases and J 6 bases, with 10 bases left between them. Germline CDR1 MNHEY, CDR2 SMNVEV (reference sequence).

The rearrangement uses TRBV9 and TRBJ1-4, with 9 bases fitting TRBD1. The germline V gene encodes CDR1 SGDLS and CDR2 YYNGEE. Trimming at V came to 0 bases and at J to 8 bases, leaving 5 bases not matched to a gene. This CDR3 is built from 15 residues. The CDR3 loop reads CASSVGSGQGEKLFF. The DNA of the CDR3 is TGTGCCAGCAGCGTAGGCTCCGGACAGGGGGAAAAACTGTTTTTT.

This clone was recorded a few times. This chain connects TRBV7-3 to TRBJ1-6; TRBD1 is a possible D gene (5 bases). The CDR3 is made up of 13 amino acids. From germline, CDR1 is SGHTA and CDR2 FQGTGA. Trimming removed 5 bases from V and 7 bases from J, with 9 bases in between. This CDR3 reads CASSTHRNSPLHF. The CDR3 DNA follows: TGTGCCAGCAGCACCCACAGGAATTCACCCCTCCACTTT.

V is TRBV19 and J is TRBJ2-1; 8 nucleotides match TRBD2. This CDR3 is built from 13 residues. The V and J ends lost 8 bases and 12 bases, in that order; junction bases with no gene match: 12. Germline V gene data show CDR1 as LNHDA and CDR2 as SQIVND (reference sequence). The CDR3 DNA follows: TGTGCCAGTCAGGTCGGGGGGGGAAGTGGGCAGTTCTTC. Translating it yields CASQVGGGSGQFF.

This chain uses TRBV6-5 with TRBJ1-5; D is unresolved. The CDR3 has 13 amino acids. V was shortened by 4 bases and J by 3 bases, with 7 bases between the two germline ends. Germline V gene sequence: CDR1 MNHEY, CDR2 SVGAGI. The CDR3 sequence is CASSSNNNQPQHF. The CDR3 DNA reads TGTGCCAGCAGTTCCAATAACAATCAGCCCCAGCATTTT.

The chain links TRBV27 to TRBJ2-7, with D unclear. The germline gives CDR1 MNHEY, CDR2 SMNVEV (reference sequence). The V end lost 2 bases, the J end lost 4 bases, and 6 bases lay between the germline ends. This CDR3 region has 12 residues. As DNA, the CDR3 is TGTGCCAGCAGTTTAAATGGTTACGAGCAGTACTTC. Its protein is CASSLNGYEQYF.

The rearrangement links TRBV27 to TRBJ1-6; TRBD1 agrees at 8 bases. The CDR3 contains 16 residues. The junction had 9 bases not matched to a gene; V was cut back by 4 bases and J by 7 bases. Germline CDR1 is MNHEY and CDR2 is SMNVEV (reference sequence). The CDR3 here is CASSSLSRGLNSPLHF. CDR3 DNA: TGTGCCAGCAGTTCCCTCAGCAGGGGGCTGAATTCACCCCTCCACTTT.

The V and J genes are TRBV5-5 and TRBJ1-1; D gene ambiguous. Germline CDR1 and CDR2: SGHKS and YYEKEE (reference sequence). This CDR3 comprises 15 residues. The V end was cut by 0 bases, the J end by 0 bases, with 9 bases between. The CDR3 sequence is CASSLVDTLNTEAFF. The CDR3 DNA reads as TGTGCCAGCAGCTTGGTTGACACTTTGAACACTGAAGCTTTCTTT.

This chain uses TRBV20-1 with TRBJ1-2, with D unclear. Germline CDR1 DFQATT, CDR2 SNEGSKA (reference sequence). The CDR3 sequence is 11 residues long. Trimming cost V 0 bases and J 8 bases, with 7 bases left between them. CDR3 nucleotides: TGCAGTGCTAGAGATGAAGCGGGCTACACCTTC. It yields the protein CSARDEAGYTF.

V gene TRBV18 combines with J gene TRBJ1-5; D gene uncertain. Trimming took 6 bases from V and 3 from J, leaving 9 bases between them. The CDR3 has 13 residues. Per the germline V gene, CDR1 is KGHSH and CDR2 is LQKENI. CDR3 loop: CASSSDINQPQHF. Here the CDR3 DNA reads TGTGCCAGCTCTTCCGATATCAATCAGCCCCAGCATTTT.

V gene TRBV28 combines with J gene TRBJ1-5; D is ambiguous. The V gene's germline CDR1 is MDHEN and CDR2 SYDVKM. This CDR3 comprises 13 residues. V was clipped by 5 bases and J by 7 bases, with 12 bases between them. CDR3 DNA: TGTGCCAGCAGTGCCACGTGGAGCCAGCCCCAGCATTTT. Amino acid sequence: CASSATWSQPQHF.

The J gene is TRBJ2-2, the V gene TRBV6-6; 8 bases line up with TRBD1. This CDR3 comprises 13 residues. Trimming at V came to 9 bases and at J to 7 bases, leaving 7 bases not matched to a gene. Per the germline V gene, CDR1 is MNHNY and CDR2 is SVGAGI (reference sequence). The CDR3 sequence: CASISQGGGELFF. The CDR3 coding sequence is TGTGCCAGTATTTCACAGGGGGGCGGGGAGCTGTTTTTT.

As to this clone: At the DNA level, this CDR3 is encoded by other sequences in the same sample as well. The rearrangement links TRBV28 to TRBJ1-5; D gene ambiguous. The CDR3 sequence is 13 residues long. V lost 3 bases to trimming and J lost 0 bases, with 3 bases between them. Germline values: CDR1 MDHEN, CDR2 SYDVKM. The CDR3 DNA follows: TGTGCCAGCAGTTTGGATAGCAATCAGCCCCAGCATTTT. Its translation: CASSLDSNQPQHF.

This clone was counted once. This chain uses TRBV28 with TRBJ1-5; D is unclear. Per germline, CDR1 MDHEN and CDR2 SYDVKM. Deletions cut 3 bases from V and 4 bases from J, with 13 bases between. This CDR3 has 15 residues. The CDR3 sequence: CASSLGSILNQPQHF. In DNA, the CDR3 is TGTGCCAGCAGTTTGGGAAGCATTCTTAATCAGCCCCAGCATTTT.

The rearrangement links TRBV30 to TRBJ1-5; D gene uncertain. Trimming pared 6 bases from V and 1 base from J, leaving 10 bases between. The CDR3 sequence is 13 residues long. Germline CDR1 and CDR2: GTSNPN and SVGIG (reference sequence). The CDR3 loop is CACTQESNQPQHF. In DNA form, the CDR3 reads TGTGCCTGCACCCAGGAGAGCAATCAGCCCCAGCATTTT.

J is TRBJ2-1 and V is TRBV5-1; TRBD1 agrees at 8 bases. Germline values: CDR1 SGHRS, CDR2 YFSETQ. Trimming removed 2 bases from V and 6 bases from J; junction bases left unmatched: 10. The CDR3 runs 16 residues. CDR3 in DNA: TGCGCCAGCAGCTTTCGGACAGGGCCGTCCCCCAATGAGCAGTTCTTC. Protein product: CASSFRTGPSPNEQFF.

J is TRBJ2-2 and V is TRBV5-4; 13 nucleotides line up with TRBD2. This CDR3 comprises 17 residues. The germline gives CDR1 SGHNT, CDR2 YYREEE (reference sequence). Trimming cost V 4 bases and J 2 bases; bases outside gene matches: 5. CDR3 residues: CASSRGLAGRNTGELFF. The DNA for the CDR3 is TGTGCCAGCAGCCGGGGACTAGCGGGGCGAAACACCGGGGAGCTGTTTTTT.

V usage is TRBV10-3 and J usage is TRBJ2-5, with TRBD1 matching over 9 bases. With V trimmed by 0 bases and J by 2 bases, 4 bases remained unmatched. Germline assignment: CDR1 ENHRY and CDR2 SYGVKD. There are 16 residues in the CDR3. CDR3 in DNA: TGTGCCATCAGTGAGTCAGGGACAGGGTGGCAAGAGACCCAGTACTTC. Protein product: CAISESGTGWQETQYF.

The rearrangement uses TRBV5-1 and TRBJ2-3; D is perhaps TRBD1 (6 bases). V lost 6 bases to trimming and J lost 2 bases, with 16 bases between them. The CDR3 is made up of 15 amino acids. The germline V gene encodes CDR1 SGHRS and CDR2 YFSETQ. CDR3 amino acids: CASTKGTHYTDTQYF. CDR3 DNA: TGCGCCAGCACCAAAGGGACACACTACACAGATACGCAGTATTTT.

The chain is built from TRBV7-2 and TRBJ1-1; D remains unclear. CDR1 is SGHTA and CDR2 is FQGNSA in the germline V gene. CDR3 size: 14 residues. V was cut by 5 bases and J by 8 bases, with 18 bases left in between. The CDR3 sequence: CASSIGGSRREAFF. The CDR3 coding sequence is TGTGCCAGCAGCATCGGAGGATCGCGCAGGGAAGCTTTCTTT.